This T cell receptor (beta chain) derives from a study of regulatory T cells in long-lasting Graves disease. About the study: The term persistent Graves' disease signified upward of 5 years on antithyroid drugs with positive TSH receptor antibodies. General study findings and limits: Authors noted too few samples as a limitation.

The time point here: persistent/refractory GD, antithyroid drugs over 5 years with positive TRAb. Extracted RNA from PBMCs served as the source of the TCR library. This clonotype was observed many times. Its specificity is unknown. Both iRepertoire HTBI primers and Arm-PCR of CDR3 regions were used to build the TCR beta libraries. TCRdb used MiXCR to reprocess the multiplex PCR reads, holding one entry per CDR3 protein. The data show approximately 400,000 distinct CDR3 sequences, around 20% seen once. The source was peripheral blood mononuclear cells (PBMCs), collected when the disease was refractory, from a patient treated with antithyroid drugs. The receptor's source is a female donor with Graves disease.

The CDR3 loop reads CASSLGQGITGELFF. CDR3 nucleotide sequence: TGCGCCAGCAGCCTCGGACAGGGGATCACCGGGGAGCTGTTTTTT. V gene TRBV5-1 combines with J gene TRBJ2-2; 9 bases are shared with TRBD1. The CDR3 is 15 amino acids. The V and J ends lost 4 bases and 4 bases, in that order; junction bases with no gene match: 5. Germline loops: CDR1 SGHRS, CDR2 YFSETQ. Full variable domain (rest looked up from reference TRBV5-1 and TRBJ2-2): KAGVTQTPRYLIKTRGQQVTLSCSPISGHRSVSWYQQTPGQGLQFLFEYFSETQRNKGNFPGRFSGRQFSNSRSEMNVSTLELGDSALYLCASSLGQGITGELFFGEGSRLTVL.